Here is one T cell receptor beta chain with its context. Next came a second PCR, run for about 6 to 11 cycles, which used a sample-barcoded 5' primer along with a J-beta primer mix. Sequencing yielded, for each sample, at least 3 million paired-end reads carrying CDR3. MiXCR, applied by TCRdb to the 5' RACE reads, yields one record per CDR3 protein. Among hundreds of thousands of distinct CDR3 sequences, roughly three fifths were seen once, and the ten largest hold over 35%. This sample stems from a study of blood T cells in healthy people across ages. From germline, CDR1 is SGHVS and CDR2 FNYEAQ. The CDR3 has 14 amino acids. V was shortened by 1 base and J by 5 bases, with 11 bases between the two germline ends.

J is TRBJ1-2 and V is TRBV7-6; D ambiguous. Sequencing was carried out using blood. This sequence was found in a man between 60 and 75 years old in good health. The CDR3 protein is CASSLGVSGYGYTF. The CDR3 nucleotides are TGTGCCAGCAGCTTAGGAGTGTCCGGTTATGGCTACACCTTC.